This T cell receptor (beta chain) was documented in a study of control samples from healthy donors and cancer patients. The V gene's germline CDR1 is MNHEY and CDR2 SMNVEV (reference sequence). This CDR3 region has 15 residues. V was shortened by 3 bases and J by 0 bases, with 9 bases between the two germline ends. This table comes from immunoSEQ multiplex PCR, and its TCRdb copy is limited to in-frame clones, with some not included. The sample holds 160,000 or so clones; roughly 93% are singletons and the top ten take 2.4%. The V and J genes are TRBV27 and TRBJ2-1; D gene uncertain. This clonotype was sampled from a man aged 45 to 65 in good health. Material: blood. The CDR3 sequence: CASSLEPSSYNEQFF. CDR3 coding DNA: TGTGCCAGCAGTTTGGAGCCAAGCTCCTACAATGAGCAGTTCTTC.